Listed below are T cell receptor beta chains from one sample, sequenced in a study of Ad26.COV2.S vaccination and SARS-CoV-2 variants. Assay: immunoSEQ multiplex PCR; the TCRdb copy retains only in-frame clones and omits some. The sample includes about 280,000 clones, around 87% of them seen just once. Sequenced here: peripheral blood, sampled in a trial of Ad26.COV2.S vaccine versus placebo. The source of these receptors is a person aged 18-65 years who received the Ad26.COV2.S COVID-19 vaccine or a placebo. Each CDR3 is given with its conserved first and last residue. D genes are given only for firm matches. Expanded clones are given a class, and other clones once, few, many or no size at all.

abundance: NA
v_gene: TRBV3-1/TRBV3-2
j_gene: TRBJ2-5
d_gene: NA
CDR3aa: CASSQDKQRRGTQYF
CDR3nt: TGTGCCAGCAGCCAAGATAAACAGCGCCGGGGGACCCAGTACTTC

abundance: NA
v_gene: TRBV19
j_gene: TRBJ2-2
d_gene: NA
CDR3aa: CASSIGGVNTGELFF
CDR3nt: TGTGCCAGTAGTATAGGAGGGGTGAACACCGGGGAGCTGTTTTTT

abundance: NA
v_gene: TRBV27
j_gene: TRBJ2-3
d_gene: NA
CDR3aa: CASSLSGLPNSDTQYF
CDR3nt: TGTGCCAGCAGTCTCTCGGGACTTCCCAACTCCGATACGCAGTATTTT

abundance: once
v_gene: TRBV10-3
j_gene: TRBJ1-1
d_gene: NA
CDR3aa: CAISGGQRNTEAFF
CDR3nt: TGTGCCATCAGTGGAGGGCAGCGGAACACTGAAGCTTTCTTT

abundance: NA
v_gene: TRBV10-1
j_gene: TRBJ2-5
d_gene: TRBD2
CDR3aa: CASSESSLRAGGLRRETQYF
CDR3nt: TGCGCCAGCAGTGAGTCGAGTCTACGGGCGGGAGGCCTAAGAAGGGAGACCCAGTACTTC

abundance: NA
v_gene: TRBV2
j_gene: TRBJ1-1
d_gene: NA
CDR3aa: CASSERAENTEAFF
CDR3nt: TGTGCCAGCAGTGAACGGGCAGAGAACACTGAAGCTTTCTTT

abundance: NA
v_gene: TRBV30
j_gene: TRBJ1-2
d_gene: NA
CDR3aa: CAWRLTGGNYGYTF
CDR3nt: TGTGCCTGGAGATTAACGGGGGGTAACTATGGCTACACCTTC

abundance: NA
v_gene: TRBV6-5
j_gene: TRBJ1-4
d_gene: NA
CDR3aa: CASRIREATNEKLFF
CDR3nt: TGTGCCAGCAGAATCCGGGAAGCTACTAATGAAAAACTGTTTTTT

abundance: NA
v_gene: TRBV30
j_gene: TRBJ2-7
d_gene: NA
CDR3aa: CAWTVSSYEQYF
CDR3nt: TGTGCCTGGACAGTTAGCTCCTACGAGCAGTACTTC

abundance: NA
v_gene: TRBV5-4
j_gene: TRBJ1-1
d_gene: NA
CDR3aa: CASSSETEAFF
CDR3nt: TGTGCCAGCAGCTCGGAGACTGAAGCTTTCTTT

abundance: NA
v_gene: TRBV2
j_gene: TRBJ2-1
d_gene: TRBD1
CDR3aa: CASSRTGGDYNEQFF
CDR3nt: TGTGCCAGCAGTAGGACAGGGGGCGACTACAATGAGCAGTTCTTC

abundance: NA
v_gene: TRBV5-1
j_gene: TRBJ1-1
d_gene: NA
CDR3aa: CASSLGQWGTEAFF
CDR3nt: TGCGCCAGCAGCTTGGGCCAGTGGGGAACTGAAGCTTTCTTT

abundance: NA
v_gene: TRBV12-3/TRBV12-4
j_gene: TRBJ1-4
d_gene: NA
CDR3aa: CASRLREAEKLFF
CDR3nt: TGTGCCAGCAGGCTTAGGGAGGCTGAAAAACTGTTTTTT

abundance: many
v_gene: TRBV18
j_gene: TRBJ1-2
d_gene: NA
CDR3aa: CASSPGPRYGYTF
CDR3nt: TGTGCCAGCTCACCAGGGCCCCGATATGGCTACACCTTC

abundance: NA
v_gene: TRBV11-1
j_gene: TRBJ1-2
d_gene: NA
CDR3aa: CASSLQQAPPEGYTF
CDR3nt: TGTGCCAGCAGCTTACAACAGGCTCCCCCGGAAGGCTACACCTTC

abundance: NA
v_gene: TRBV19
j_gene: TRBJ2-7
d_gene: TRBD1
CDR3aa: CASSDRGASEQYF
CDR3nt: TGTGCCAGTAGTGACAGGGGGGCCAGCGAGCAGTACTTC

abundance: NA
v_gene: TRBV7-2
j_gene: TRBJ2-1
d_gene: NA
CDR3aa: CASSLDRENHNEQFF
CDR3nt: TGTGCCAGCAGCTTAGATCGGGAGAATCACAATGAGCAGTTCTTC

abundance: NA
v_gene: TRBV6-5
j_gene: TRBJ2-7
d_gene: TRBD1
CDR3aa: CASRRGQGAYEQYF
CDR3nt: TGTGCCAGCAGGCGGGGACAGGGGGCCTACGAGCAGTACTTC

abundance: NA
v_gene: TRBV6-6
j_gene: TRBJ2-7
d_gene: NA
CDR3aa: CASGRTRGHEQYF
CDR3nt: TGTGCCAGCGGCCGCACAAGAGGTCACGAGCAGTACTTC

abundance: NA
v_gene: TRBV4-1
j_gene: TRBJ1-5
d_gene: NA
CDR3aa: CASSQVRNSNQPQHF
CDR3nt: TGCGCCAGCAGCCAAGTTAGGAATAGCAATCAGCCCCAGCATTTT

abundance: NA
v_gene: TRBV5-4
j_gene: TRBJ2-2
d_gene: TRBD1
CDR3aa: CASSPAGGPGQGGTGELFF
CDR3nt: TGTGCCAGCAGCCCGGCCGGGGGGCCGGGACAGGGGGGCACCGGGGAGCTGTTTTTT

abundance: NA
v_gene: TRBV6-5
j_gene: TRBJ2-7
d_gene: NA
CDR3aa: CASSYSAESSYEQYF
CDR3nt: TGTGCCAGCAGTTACTCGGCTGAGAGCTCCTACGAGCAGTACTTC

abundance: NA
v_gene: TRBV28
j_gene: TRBJ1-2
d_gene: NA
CDR3aa: CASSRSGGSYGYTF
CDR3nt: TGTGCCAGCAGTCGTTCCGGGGGGTCCTATGGCTACACCTTC

abundance: NA
v_gene: TRBV5-5
j_gene: TRBJ2-5
d_gene: NA
CDR3aa: CASSPAVVQETQYF
CDR3nt: TGTGCCAGCAGCCCTGCGGTAGTCCAAGAGACCCAGTACTTC

abundance: NA
v_gene: TRBV19
j_gene: TRBJ2-3
d_gene: NA
CDR3aa: CASSIVQEAGLLTDTQYF
CDR3nt: TGTGCCAGTAGTATAGTCCAGGAGGCAGGCTTACTCACAGATACGCAGTATTTT

abundance: NA
v_gene: TRBV6-2/TRBV6-3
j_gene: TRBJ2-2
d_gene: NA
CDR3aa: CASSYGTGTTSANTGELFF
CDR3nt: TGTGCCAGCAGTTACGGAACCGGGACGACTAGTGCAAACACCGGGGAGCTGTTTTTT

abundance: NA
v_gene: TRBV7-9
j_gene: TRBJ2-1
d_gene: TRBD1
CDR3aa: CASSPTGLGEQFF
CDR3nt: TGTGCCAGCAGCCCGACAGGGCTGGGTGAGCAGTTCTTC

abundance: NA
v_gene: TRBV11-2
j_gene: TRBJ2-1
d_gene: TRBD2
CDR3aa: CASSKGLAGSSYNEQFF
CDR3nt: TGTGCCAGCAGCAAAGGACTAGCGGGGTCATCCTACAATGAGCAGTTCTTC

abundance: NA
v_gene: TRBV15
j_gene: TRBJ1-5
d_gene: NA
CDR3aa: CATSRTGYSNQPQHF
CDR3nt: TGTGCCACCAGCAGGACTGGTTATAGCAATCAGCCCCAGCATTTT

abundance: NA
v_gene: TRBV7-2
j_gene: TRBJ1-1
d_gene: NA
CDR3aa: CASSSPNSAEAFF
CDR3nt: TGTGCCAGCAGCTCCCCCAACTCCGCTGAAGCTTTCTTT

abundance: once
v_gene: TRBV7-2
j_gene: TRBJ1-1
d_gene: NA
CDR3aa: CASSQRGGRFTEAFF
CDR3nt: TGTGCCAGCAGCCAAAGAGGGGGGCGGTTCACTGAAGCTTTCTTT

abundance: NA
v_gene: TRBV27
j_gene: TRBJ2-1
d_gene: TRBD2
CDR3aa: CASSLMGGSEQFF
CDR3nt: TGTGCCAGCAGTTTAATGGGGGGGAGTGAGCAGTTCTTC

abundance: NA
v_gene: TRBV9
j_gene: TRBJ2-2
d_gene: TRBD2
CDR3aa: CASSGTSGGAGVIGELFF
CDR3nt: TGTGCCAGCAGCGGGACTAGCGGGGGGGCCGGTGTAATCGGGGAGCTGTTTTTT

abundance: NA
v_gene: TRBV30
j_gene: TRBJ1-2
d_gene: NA
CDR3aa: CAWSESGVDGYTF
CDR3nt: TGTGCCTGGAGTGAATCGGGGGTCGATGGCTACACCTTC

abundance: NA
v_gene: TRBV2
j_gene: TRBJ2-7
d_gene: NA
CDR3aa: CASSGDIYEQYF
CDR3nt: TGTGCCAGCAGTGGAGATATCTACGAGCAGTACTTC

abundance: NA
v_gene: TRBV4-1
j_gene: TRBJ1-2
d_gene: NA
CDR3aa: CASSHPFDGYTF
CDR3nt: TGCGCCAGCAGCCATCCTTTTGATGGCTACACCTTC

abundance: NA
v_gene: TRBV7-3
j_gene: TRBJ2-3
d_gene: TRBD1
CDR3aa: CASSRDSRPDTQYF
CDR3nt: TGTGCCAGCAGCCGGGACAGTAGACCAGATACGCAGTATTTT

abundance: NA
v_gene: TRBV6-5
j_gene: TRBJ2-3
d_gene: NA
CDR3aa: CASSYDSREDTQYF
CDR3nt: TGTGCCAGCAGTTACGACTCTCGGGAAGATACGCAGTATTTT